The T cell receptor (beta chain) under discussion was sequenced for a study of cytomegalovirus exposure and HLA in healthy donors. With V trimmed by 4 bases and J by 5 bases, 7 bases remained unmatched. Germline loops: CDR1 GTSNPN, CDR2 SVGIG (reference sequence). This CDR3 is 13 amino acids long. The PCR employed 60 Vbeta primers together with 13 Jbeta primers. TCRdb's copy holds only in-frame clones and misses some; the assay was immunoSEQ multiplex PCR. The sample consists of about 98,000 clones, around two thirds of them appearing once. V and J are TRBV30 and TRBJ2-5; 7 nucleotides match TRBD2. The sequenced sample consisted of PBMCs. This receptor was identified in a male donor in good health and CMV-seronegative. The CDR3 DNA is TGTGCCTGGACCAGCGGGAATGGGGAGACCCAGTACTTC. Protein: CAWTSGNGETQYF.